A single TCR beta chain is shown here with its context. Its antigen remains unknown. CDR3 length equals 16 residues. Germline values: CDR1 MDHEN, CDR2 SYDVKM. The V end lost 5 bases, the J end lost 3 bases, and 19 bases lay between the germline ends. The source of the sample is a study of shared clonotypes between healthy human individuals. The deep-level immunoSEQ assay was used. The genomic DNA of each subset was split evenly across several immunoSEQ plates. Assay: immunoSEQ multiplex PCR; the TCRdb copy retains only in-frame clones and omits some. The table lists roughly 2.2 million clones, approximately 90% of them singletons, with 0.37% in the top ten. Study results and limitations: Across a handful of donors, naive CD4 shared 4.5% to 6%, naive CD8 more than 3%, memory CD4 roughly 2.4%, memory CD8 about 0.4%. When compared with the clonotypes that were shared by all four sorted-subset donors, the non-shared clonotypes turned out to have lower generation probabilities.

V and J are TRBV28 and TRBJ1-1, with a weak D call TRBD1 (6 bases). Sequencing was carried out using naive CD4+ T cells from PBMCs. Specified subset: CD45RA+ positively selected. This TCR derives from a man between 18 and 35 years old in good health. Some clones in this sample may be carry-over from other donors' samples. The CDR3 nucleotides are TGTGCCAGCAGTGCTCACCCCGGGGGCGGGCACACTGAAGCTTTCTTT. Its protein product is CASSAHPGGGHTEAFF.